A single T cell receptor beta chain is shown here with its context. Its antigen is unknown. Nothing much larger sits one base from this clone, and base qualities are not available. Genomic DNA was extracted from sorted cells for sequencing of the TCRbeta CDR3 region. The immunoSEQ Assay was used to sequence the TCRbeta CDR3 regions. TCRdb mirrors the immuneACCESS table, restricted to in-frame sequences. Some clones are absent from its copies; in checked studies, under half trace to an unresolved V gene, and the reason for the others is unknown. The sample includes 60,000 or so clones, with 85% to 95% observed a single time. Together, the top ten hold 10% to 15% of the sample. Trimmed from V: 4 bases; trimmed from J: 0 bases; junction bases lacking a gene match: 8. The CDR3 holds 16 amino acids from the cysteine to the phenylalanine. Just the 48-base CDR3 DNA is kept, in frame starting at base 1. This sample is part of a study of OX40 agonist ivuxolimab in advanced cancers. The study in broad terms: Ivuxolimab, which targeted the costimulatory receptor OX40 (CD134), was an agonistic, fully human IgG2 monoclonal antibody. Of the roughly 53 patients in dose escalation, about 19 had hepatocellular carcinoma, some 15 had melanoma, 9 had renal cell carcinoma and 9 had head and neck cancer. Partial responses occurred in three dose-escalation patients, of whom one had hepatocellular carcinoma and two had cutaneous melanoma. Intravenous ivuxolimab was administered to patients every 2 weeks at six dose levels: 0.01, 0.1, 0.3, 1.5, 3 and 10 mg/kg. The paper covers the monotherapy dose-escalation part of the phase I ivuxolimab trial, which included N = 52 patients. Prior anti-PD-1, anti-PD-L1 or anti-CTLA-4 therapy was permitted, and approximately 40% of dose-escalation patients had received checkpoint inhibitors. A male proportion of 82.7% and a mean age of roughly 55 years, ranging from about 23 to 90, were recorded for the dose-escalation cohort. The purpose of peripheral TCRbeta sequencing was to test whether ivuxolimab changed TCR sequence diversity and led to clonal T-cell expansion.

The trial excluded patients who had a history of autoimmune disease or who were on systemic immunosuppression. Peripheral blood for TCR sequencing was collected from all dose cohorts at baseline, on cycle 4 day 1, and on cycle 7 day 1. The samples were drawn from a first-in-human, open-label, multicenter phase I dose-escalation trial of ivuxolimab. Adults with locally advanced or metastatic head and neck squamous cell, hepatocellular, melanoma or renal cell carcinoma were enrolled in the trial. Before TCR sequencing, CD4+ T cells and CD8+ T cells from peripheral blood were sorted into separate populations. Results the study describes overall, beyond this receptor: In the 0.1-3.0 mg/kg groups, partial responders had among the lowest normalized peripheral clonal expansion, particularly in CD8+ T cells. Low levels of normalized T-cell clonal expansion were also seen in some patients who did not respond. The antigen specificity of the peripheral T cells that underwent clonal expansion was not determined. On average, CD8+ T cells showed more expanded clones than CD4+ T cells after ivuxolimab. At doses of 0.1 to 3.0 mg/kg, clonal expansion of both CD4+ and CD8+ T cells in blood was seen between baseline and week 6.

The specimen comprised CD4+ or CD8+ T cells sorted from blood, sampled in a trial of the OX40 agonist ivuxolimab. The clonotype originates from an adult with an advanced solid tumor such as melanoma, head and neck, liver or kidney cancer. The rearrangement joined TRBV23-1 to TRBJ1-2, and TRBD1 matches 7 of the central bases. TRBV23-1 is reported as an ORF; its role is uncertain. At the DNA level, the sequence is TGCGCCAGCAGTCTAAGGTCGGGACAGCCTAACTATGGCTACACCTTC. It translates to CASSLRSGQPNYGYTF.